Presented here are 3 T cell receptor beta chains from one specimen sequenced in a study of T cells in Graves' hyperthyroidism and ophthalmopathy. Regions amplified from RNA transcripts were the TCR beta CDR3 regions. The TCR CDR3 first-round RT-PCR relied on the HTBI primer set. TCRdb re-derived calls from the multiplex PCR reads in MiXCR, one entry per CDR3 protein. The sample shows about 300,000 distinct CDR3 sequences, under 30% of them seen only once. The sample was blood. The origin of the receptors is a man aged 40-49 years with Graves' hyperthyroidism that later progressed to Graves' ophthalmopathy.

This clonotype was found many times. The rearrangement uses TRBV7-3 and TRBJ1-1; 9 bases fit TRBD1. From germline, CDR1 is SGHTA and CDR2 FQGTGA. The CDR3 is made up of 13 amino acids. With V trimmed by 5 bases and J by 14 bases, 12 bases remained unmatched. Here the CDR3 reads CASSPGQGGETFF. CDR3 nucleotide sequence: TGTGCCAGCAGCCCGGGACAGGGTGGGGAAACCTTCTTT.

This clonotype was recorded at least ten times. The gene calls are TRBV7-9 and TRBJ1-6; 8 bases line up with TRBD1. The CDR3 is 15 amino acids. Germline V lookup: CDR1 SEHNR, CDR2 FQNEAQ (reference sequence). V shed 5 bases, J shed 8 bases, and the junction held 8 bases outside the gene matches. The CDR3 DNA reads TGTGCCAGCAGCACGACAAGACAGGGGTATTCACCCCTCCACTTT. Its translation: CASSTTRQGYSPLHF. The variable domain in full, completed from reference TRBV7-9 and TRBJ1-6, reads DTGVSQNPRHKITKRGQNVTFRCDPISEHNRLYWYRQTLGQGPEFLTYFQNEAQLEKSRLLSDRFSAERPKGSFSTLEIQRTEQGDSAMYLCASSTTRQGYSPLHFGNGTRLTVT.

The chain employs TRBV9 and TRBJ1-1, with 11 bases lining up with TRBD1. The germline gives CDR1 SGDLS, CDR2 YYNGEE. The CDR3 has 19 residues. After removal of 3 bases from V and 2 bases from J, the junction contained 15 bases not matched to a gene. CDR3 loop: CASSEREGTGGRDNTEAFF. In DNA, the CDR3 is TGTGCCAGCAGCGAAAGGGAGGGGACAGGGGGGCGGGATAACACTGAAGCTTTCTTT.